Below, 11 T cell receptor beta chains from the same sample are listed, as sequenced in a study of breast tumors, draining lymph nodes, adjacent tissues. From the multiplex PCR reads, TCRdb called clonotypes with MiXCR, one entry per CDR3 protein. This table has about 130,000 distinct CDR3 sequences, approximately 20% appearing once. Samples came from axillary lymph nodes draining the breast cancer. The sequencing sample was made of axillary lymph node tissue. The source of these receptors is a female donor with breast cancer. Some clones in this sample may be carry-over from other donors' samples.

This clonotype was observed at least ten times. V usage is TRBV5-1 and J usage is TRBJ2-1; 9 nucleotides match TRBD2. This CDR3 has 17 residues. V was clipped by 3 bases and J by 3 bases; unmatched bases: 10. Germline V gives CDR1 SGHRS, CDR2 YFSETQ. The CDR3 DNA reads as TGCGCCAGCAGCTGGAATAGCGGGAGACAAGTCTACAATGAGCAGTTCTTC. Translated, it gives CASSWNSGRQVYNEQFF.

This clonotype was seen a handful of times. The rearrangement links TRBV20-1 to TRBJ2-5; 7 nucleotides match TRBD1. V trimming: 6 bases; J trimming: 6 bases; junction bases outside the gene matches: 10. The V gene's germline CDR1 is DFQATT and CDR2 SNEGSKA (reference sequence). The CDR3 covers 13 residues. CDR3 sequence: CSAPQTGLKTQYF. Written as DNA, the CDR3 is TGCAGTGCACCTCAGACAGGGCTGAAGACCCAGTACTTC.

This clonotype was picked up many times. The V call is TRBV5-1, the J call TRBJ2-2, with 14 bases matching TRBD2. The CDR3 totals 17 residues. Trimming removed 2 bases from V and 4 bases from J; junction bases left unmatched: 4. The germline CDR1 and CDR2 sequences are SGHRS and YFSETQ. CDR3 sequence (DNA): TGCGCCAGCAGCTTCCTGGGACTAGCGGGAGCCACCGGGGAGCTGTTTTTT. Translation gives CASSFLGLAGATGELFF.

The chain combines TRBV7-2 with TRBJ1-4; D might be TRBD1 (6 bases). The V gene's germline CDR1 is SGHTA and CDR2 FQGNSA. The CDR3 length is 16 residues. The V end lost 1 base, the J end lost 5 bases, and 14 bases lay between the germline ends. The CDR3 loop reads CASSLGLRGGNEKLFF. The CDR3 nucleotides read TGTGCCAGCAGCTTAGGTCTAAGAGGGGGGAATGAAAAACTGTTTTTT.

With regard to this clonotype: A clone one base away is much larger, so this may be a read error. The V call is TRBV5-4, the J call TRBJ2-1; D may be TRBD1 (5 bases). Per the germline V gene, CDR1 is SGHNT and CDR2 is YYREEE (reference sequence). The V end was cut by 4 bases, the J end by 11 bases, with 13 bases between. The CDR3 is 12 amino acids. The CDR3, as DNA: TGTGCCAGCAGCCCTTGGGGCTCTCAGCAGTTCTTC. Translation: CASSPWGSQQFF.

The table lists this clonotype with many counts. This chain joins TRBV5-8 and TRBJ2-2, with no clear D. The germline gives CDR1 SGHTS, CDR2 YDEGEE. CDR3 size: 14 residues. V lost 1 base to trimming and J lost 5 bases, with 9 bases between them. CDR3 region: CASSLLGLTGELFF. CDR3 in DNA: TGTGCCAGCAGCTTGTTAGGGCTAACCGGGGAGCTGTTTTTT.

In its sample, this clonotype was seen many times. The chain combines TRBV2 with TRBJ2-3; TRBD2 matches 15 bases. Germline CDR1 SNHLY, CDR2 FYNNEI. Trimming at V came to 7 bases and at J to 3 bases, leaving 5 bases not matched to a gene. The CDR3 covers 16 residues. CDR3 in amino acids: CASNGLAGGWTDTQYF. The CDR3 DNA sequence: TGTGCCAGCAACGGACTAGCGGGAGGGTGGACAGATACGCAGTATTTT. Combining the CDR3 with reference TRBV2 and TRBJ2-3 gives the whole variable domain EPEVTQTPSHQVTQMGQEVILRCVPISNHLYFYWYRQILGQKVEFLVSFYNNEISEKSEIFDDQFSVERPDGSNFTLKIRSTKLEDSAMYFCASNGLAGGWTDTQYFGPGTRLTVL.

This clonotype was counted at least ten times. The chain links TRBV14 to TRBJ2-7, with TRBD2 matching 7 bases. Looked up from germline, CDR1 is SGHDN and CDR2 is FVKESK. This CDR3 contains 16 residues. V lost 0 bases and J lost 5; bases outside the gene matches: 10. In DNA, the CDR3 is TGTGCCAGCAGCCAAGATAGGTGGGAGGGCCCCCACGAGCAGTACTTC. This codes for CASSQDRWEGPHEQYF. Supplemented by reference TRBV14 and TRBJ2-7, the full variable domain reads EAGVTQFPSHSVIEKGQTVTLRCDPISGHDNLYWYRRVMGKEIKFLLHFVKESKQDESGMPNNRFLAERTGGTYSTLKVQPAELEDSGVYFCASSQDRWEGPHEQYFGPGTRLTVT.

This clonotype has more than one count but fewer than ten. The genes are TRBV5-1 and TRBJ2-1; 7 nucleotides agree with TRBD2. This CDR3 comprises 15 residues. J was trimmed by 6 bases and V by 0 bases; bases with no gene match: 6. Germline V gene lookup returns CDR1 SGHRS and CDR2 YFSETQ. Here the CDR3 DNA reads TGCGCCAGCAGCTTGGGGGCGGGAGTTGGCAATGAGCAGTTCTTC. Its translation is CASSLGAGVGNEQFF.

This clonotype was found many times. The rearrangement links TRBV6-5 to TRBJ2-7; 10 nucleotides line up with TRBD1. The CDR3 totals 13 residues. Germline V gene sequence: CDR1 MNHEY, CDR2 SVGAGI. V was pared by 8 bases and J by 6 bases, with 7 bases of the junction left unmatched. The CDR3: CASAWTGGTEQYF. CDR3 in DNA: TGTGCCAGCGCCTGGACAGGGGGTACCGAGCAGTACTTC.

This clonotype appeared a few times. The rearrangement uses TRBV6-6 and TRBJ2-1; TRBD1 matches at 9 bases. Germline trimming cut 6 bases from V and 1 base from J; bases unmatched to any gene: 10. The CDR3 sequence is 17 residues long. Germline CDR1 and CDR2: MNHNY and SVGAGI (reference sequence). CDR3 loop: CASRALAGTGSYNEQFF. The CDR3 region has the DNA TGTGCCAGCAGAGCTCTAGCCGGGACAGGGTCCTACAATGAGCAGTTCTTC.